The clone carrying this T cell receptor beta chain turned up a few times. What it recognizes is unknown. The V end lost 4 bases, the J end lost 0 bases, and 12 bases lay between the germline ends. The CDR3 has 15 residues. CDR1 and CDR2 from the germline V gene are LNHNV and YYDKDF (reference sequence). Expressed TCRB transcripts were sequenced because the entire RNA isolate underwent reverse transcription. Some clones are missing from TCRdb's copy, which holds only in-frame ones; the method was immunoSEQ multiplex PCR. The sample carries hundreds of thousands of clones, roughly 12% recorded once. The sample comes from a study of beta chain features in type 1 diabetes. The study, taken as a whole, reports: Among patients with Type 1 diabetes, TCRB CDR3s were moderately but significantly shorter in every one of the four CD4+ subsets.

Material for sequencing was naive CD4+ T cells from blood. This clonotype was obtained from a man younger than 30 with type 1 diabetes. The chain uses TRBV15 and TRBJ1-1, with a weak D call TRBD1 (5 bases). The CDR3 sequence: CATSIPGPLNTEAFF. The CDR3 DNA is TGTGCCACCAGCATACCGGGACCCTTGAACACTGAAGCTTTCTTT.